These 4 T cell receptor beta chains originate from one sample sequenced in a study of cytomegalovirus exposure and HLA in healthy donors. Assay: immunoSEQ multiplex PCR; the TCRdb copy retains only in-frame clones and omits some. The sample lists 260,000 or so clones, around 87% occurring once. The sample consisted of PBMCs. Receptors were obtained from a man between 18 and 29 years old in good health and CMV-seronegative.

The chain joins TRBV2 to TRBJ1-2, with D tentatively TRBD1 (6 bases). The germline V gene has CDR1 SNHLY and CDR2 FYNNEI. Trimming stripped 6 bases from V and 3 bases from J, with 11 bases between. This CDR3 contains 13 residues. The CDR3 nucleotides read TGTGCCAGCAGGCGGGGGCAAGACTATGGCTACACCTTC. Residues: CASRRGQDYGYTF.

This chain links TRBV30 with TRBJ1-4, with unresolved D. The germline V gene has CDR1 GTSNPN and CDR2 SVGIG (reference sequence). Trimming took off 0 bases at V and 10 bases at J, with 12 bases between the two ends. The CDR3 covers 13 residues. The CDR3 spells CAWSVYGRRKLFF. In DNA form, the CDR3 reads TGTGCCTGGAGTGTATACGGGAGGAGAAAACTGTTTTTT.

The chain links TRBV28 to TRBJ1-4; TRBD1 matches at 7 bases. This CDR3 has 12 residues. Germline CDR1 and CDR2: MDHEN and SYDVKM. The junction had 4 bases not matched to a gene; V was cut back by 10 bases and J by 5 bases. The CDR3 here is CATRRGNEKLFF. DNA of the CDR3: TGTGCCACCCGCAGGGGGAATGAAAAACTGTTTTTT.

The chain joins TRBV7-9 to TRBJ2-3, with 8 bases fitting TRBD1. The germline gives CDR1 SEHNR, CDR2 FQNEAQ (reference sequence). Trimming at V came to 1 base and at J to 6 bases, leaving 3 bases not matched to a gene. The CDR3 contains 14 residues. For the CDR3, the DNA is TGTGCCAGCAGCTTAGGACAGGGGATCGATACGCAGTATTTT. It translates to CASSLGQGIDTQYF.